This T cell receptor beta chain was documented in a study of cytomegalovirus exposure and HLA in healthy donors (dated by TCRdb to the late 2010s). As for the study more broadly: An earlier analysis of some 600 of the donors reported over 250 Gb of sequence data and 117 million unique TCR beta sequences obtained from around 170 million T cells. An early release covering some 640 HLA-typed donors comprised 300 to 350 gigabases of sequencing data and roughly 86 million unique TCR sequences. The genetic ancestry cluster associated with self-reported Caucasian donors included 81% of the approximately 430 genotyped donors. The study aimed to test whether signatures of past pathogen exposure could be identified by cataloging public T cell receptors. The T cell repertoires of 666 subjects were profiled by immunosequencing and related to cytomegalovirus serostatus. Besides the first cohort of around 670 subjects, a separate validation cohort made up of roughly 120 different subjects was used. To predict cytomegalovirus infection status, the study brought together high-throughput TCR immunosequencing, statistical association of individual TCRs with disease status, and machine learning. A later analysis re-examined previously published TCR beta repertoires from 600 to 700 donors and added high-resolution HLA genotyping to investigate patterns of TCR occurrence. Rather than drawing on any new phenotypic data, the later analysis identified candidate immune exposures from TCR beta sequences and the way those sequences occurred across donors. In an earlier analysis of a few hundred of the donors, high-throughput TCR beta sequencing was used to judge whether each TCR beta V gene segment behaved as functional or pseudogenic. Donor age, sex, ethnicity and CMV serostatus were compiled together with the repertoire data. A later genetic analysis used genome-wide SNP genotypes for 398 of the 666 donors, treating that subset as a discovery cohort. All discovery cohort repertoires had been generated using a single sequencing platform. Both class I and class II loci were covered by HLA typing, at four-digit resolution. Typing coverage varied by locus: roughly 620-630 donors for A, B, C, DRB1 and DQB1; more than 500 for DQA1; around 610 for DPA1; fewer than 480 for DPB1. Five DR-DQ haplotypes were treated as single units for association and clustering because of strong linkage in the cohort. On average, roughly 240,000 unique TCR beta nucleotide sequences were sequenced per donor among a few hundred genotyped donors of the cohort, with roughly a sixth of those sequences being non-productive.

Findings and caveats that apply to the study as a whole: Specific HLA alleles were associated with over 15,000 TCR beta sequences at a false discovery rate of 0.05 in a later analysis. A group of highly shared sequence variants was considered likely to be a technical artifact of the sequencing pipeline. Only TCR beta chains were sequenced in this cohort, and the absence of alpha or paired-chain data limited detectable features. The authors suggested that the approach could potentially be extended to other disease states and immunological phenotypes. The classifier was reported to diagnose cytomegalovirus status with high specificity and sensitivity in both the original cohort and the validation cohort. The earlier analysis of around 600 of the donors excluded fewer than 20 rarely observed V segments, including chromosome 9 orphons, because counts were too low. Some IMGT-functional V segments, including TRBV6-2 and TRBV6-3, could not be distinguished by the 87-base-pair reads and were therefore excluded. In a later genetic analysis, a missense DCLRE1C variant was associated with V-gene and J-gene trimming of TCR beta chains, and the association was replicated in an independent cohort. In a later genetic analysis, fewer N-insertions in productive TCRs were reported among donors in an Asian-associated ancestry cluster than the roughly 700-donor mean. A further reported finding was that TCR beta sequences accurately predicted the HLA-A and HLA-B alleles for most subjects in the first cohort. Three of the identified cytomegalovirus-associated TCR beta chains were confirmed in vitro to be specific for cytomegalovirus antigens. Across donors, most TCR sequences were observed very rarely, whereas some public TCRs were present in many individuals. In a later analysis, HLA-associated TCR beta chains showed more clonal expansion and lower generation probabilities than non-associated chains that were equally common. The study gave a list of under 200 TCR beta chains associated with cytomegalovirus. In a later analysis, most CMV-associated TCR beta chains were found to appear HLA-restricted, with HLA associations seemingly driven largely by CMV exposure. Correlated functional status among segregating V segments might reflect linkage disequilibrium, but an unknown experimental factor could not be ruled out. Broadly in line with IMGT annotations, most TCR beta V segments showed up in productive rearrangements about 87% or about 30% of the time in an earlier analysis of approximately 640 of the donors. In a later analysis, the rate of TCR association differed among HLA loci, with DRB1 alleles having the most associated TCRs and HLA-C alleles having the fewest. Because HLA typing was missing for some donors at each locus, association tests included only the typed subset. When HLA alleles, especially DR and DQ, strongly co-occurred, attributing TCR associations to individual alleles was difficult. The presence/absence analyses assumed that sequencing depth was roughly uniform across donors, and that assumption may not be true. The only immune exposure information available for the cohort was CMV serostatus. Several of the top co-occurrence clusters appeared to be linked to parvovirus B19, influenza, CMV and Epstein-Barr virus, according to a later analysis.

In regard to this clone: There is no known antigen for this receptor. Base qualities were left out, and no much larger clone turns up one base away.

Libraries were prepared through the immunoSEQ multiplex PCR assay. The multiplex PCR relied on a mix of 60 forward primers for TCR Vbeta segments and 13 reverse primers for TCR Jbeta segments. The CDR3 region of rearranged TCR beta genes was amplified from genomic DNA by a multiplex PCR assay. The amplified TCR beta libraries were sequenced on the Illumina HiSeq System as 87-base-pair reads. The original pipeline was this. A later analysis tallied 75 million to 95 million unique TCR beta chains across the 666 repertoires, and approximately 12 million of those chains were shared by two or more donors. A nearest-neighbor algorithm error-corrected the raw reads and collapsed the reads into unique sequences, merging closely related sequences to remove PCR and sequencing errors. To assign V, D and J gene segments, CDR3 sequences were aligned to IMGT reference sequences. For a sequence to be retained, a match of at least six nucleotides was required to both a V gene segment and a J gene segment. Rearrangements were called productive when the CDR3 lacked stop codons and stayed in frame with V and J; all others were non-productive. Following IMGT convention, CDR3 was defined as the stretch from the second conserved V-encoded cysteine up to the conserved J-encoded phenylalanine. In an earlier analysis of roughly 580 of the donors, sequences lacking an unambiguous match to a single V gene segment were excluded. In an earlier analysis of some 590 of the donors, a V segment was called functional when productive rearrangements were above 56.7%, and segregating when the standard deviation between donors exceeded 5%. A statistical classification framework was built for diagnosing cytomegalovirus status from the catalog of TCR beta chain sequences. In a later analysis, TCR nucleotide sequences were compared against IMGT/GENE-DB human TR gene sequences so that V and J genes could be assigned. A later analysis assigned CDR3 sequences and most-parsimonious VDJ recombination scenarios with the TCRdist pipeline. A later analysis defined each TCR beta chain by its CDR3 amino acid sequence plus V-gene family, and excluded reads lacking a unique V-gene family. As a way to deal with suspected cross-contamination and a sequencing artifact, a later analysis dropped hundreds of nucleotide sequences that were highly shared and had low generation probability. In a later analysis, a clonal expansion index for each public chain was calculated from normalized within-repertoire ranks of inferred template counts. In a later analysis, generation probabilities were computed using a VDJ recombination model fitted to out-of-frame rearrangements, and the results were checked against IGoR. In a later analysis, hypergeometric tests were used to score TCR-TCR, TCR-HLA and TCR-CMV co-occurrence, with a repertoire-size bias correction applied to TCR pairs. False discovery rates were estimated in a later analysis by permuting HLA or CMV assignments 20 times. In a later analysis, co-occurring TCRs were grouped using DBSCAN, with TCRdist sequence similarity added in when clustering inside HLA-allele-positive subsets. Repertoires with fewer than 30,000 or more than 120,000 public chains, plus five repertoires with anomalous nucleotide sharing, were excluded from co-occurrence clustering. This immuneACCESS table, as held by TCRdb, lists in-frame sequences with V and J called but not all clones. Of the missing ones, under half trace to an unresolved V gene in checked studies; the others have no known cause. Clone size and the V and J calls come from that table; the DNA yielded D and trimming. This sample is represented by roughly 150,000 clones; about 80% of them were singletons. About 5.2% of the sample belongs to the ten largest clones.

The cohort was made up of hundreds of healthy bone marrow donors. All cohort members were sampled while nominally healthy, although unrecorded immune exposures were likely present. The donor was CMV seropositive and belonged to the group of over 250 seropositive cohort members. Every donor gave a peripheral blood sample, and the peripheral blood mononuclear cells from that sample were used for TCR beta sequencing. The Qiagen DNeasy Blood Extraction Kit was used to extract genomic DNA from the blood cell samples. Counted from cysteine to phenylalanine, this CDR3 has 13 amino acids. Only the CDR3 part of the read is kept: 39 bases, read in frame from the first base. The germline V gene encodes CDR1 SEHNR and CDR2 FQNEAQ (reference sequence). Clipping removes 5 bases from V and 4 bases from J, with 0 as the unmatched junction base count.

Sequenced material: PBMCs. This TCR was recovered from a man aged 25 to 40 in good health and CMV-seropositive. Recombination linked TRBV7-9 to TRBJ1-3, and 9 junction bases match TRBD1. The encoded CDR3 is CASSGQGGNTIYF. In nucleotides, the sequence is TGTGCCAGCAGCGGACAGGGGGGAAACACCATATATTTT.